This TCR beta chain was captured in a study of identical twins. Findings and limits, study-wide: While abundant cord blood beta clonotypes carried fewer insertions, memory repertoires showed no such pattern.

The CDR3 is 15 residues long. CDR1 is LGHNT and CDR2 is FRNRAP in the germline V gene. V was clipped by 2 bases and J by 5 bases, with 12 bases between them. This clonotype was observed a single time. Its antigen is still unknown. A universal primer site was added by template switching, and unique molecular identifiers were carried by the cDNA. In TCRdb, the 5' RACE reads were re-called with MiXCR into one record per CDR3 protein. The table lists about 720,000 distinct CDR3 sequences, roughly 20% of them singletons. In every case, the donor was a healthy Caucasian. A further study also used this sample, focusing on T cells expressing NK-cell markers. This second study says: The eight sequenced donors comprised seven who were HCMV-seropositive and one who was seronegative.

Sequencing was done on a sample of PBMCs. The TCR sequence derives from a woman aged 18-29 years in good health. The gene calls are TRBV12-5 and TRBJ2-2, with D perhaps given as TRBD1 or TRBD2 (6 bases each). This chain's CDR3 is CASGLRQGRTGELFF. The CDR3 region has the DNA TGTGCTAGTGGTTTGCGGCAGGGGAGGACCGGGGAGCTGTTTTTT.